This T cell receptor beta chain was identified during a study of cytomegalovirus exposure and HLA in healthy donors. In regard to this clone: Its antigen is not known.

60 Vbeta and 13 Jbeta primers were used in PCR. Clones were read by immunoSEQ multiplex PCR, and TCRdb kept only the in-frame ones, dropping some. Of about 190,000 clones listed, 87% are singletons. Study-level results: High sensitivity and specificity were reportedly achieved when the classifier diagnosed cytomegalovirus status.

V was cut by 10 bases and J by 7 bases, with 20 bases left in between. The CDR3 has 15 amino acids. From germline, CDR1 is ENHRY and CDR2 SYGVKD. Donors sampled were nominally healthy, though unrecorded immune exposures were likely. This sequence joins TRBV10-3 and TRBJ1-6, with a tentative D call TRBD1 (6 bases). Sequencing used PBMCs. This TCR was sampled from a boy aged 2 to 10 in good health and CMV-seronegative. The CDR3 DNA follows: TGTGCCACCCTCAAAGGAACAGGGCCAAATTCACCCCTCCACTTT. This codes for CATLKGTGPNSPLHF.